Below, 4 T cell receptor beta chains from the same sample are listed, as sequenced in a study of patients with pleural tuberculosis. Each CDR3 protein is one row after TCRdb ran MiXCR on the reads. This sample has 45,000 to 55,000 distinct CDR3 sequences; about 7.3% occur once, and the top ten carry roughly 16%. Receptors were obtained from a human donor with pleural tuberculosis.

This clonotype was seen repeatedly, ten times or more. The chain is built from TRBV5-1 and TRBJ1-1; 9 bases fit TRBD1. Germline loops: CDR1 SGHRS, CDR2 YFSETQ. Unmatched junction bases numbered 8, after V lost 4 bases and J lost 4 bases. This CDR3 spans 15 amino acids. This CDR3 reads CASSRPGQGTTEAFF. The CDR3 DNA follows: TGCGCCAGCAGCAGACCGGGACAGGGAACCACTGAAGCTTTCTTT.

This clonotype was detected ten times or more. The chain uses TRBV6-5 and TRBJ2-3; D remains unclear. The germline V and J ends were trimmed by 2 bases and 2 bases, with 5 bases remaining between them. The V gene's germline CDR1 is MNHEY and CDR2 SVGAGI. This CDR3 is built from 13 residues. The CDR3 bases are TGTGCCAGCAGTTACCGGATCACAGATACGCAGTATTTT. It specifies CASSYRITDTQYF.

This clonotype was seen more than once but under ten times. The V gene is TRBV18, the J gene TRBJ2-7; no reliable D call. V lost 5 bases and J 2 bases, leaving 7 bases between the germline ends. Germline lookup yields CDR1 KGHSH and CDR2 LQKENI. The CDR3 spans 12 residues. The DNA for the CDR3 is TGTGCCAGCTCAGCCACCACCTACGAGCAGTACGTC. Translating it yields CASSATTYEQYV.

In this sample, this clonotype turned up many times. The genes are TRBV5-1 and TRBJ2-7; weak D call: TRBD1 (5 bases). This CDR3 spans 15 amino acids. The V gene's germline CDR1 is SGHRS and CDR2 YFSETQ. V was clipped by 4 bases and J by 2 bases, with 16 bases between them. The CDR3 region is CASSAVGHLAYEQYF. CDR3 DNA sequence: TGCGCCAGCAGCGCTGTAGGACACCTCGCCTACGAGCAGTACTTC.